The T cell receptor beta chain described here comes from a study of vaccination effects on CD4 cells after COVID-19. Overall study: Before sequencing took place, the ViraFEST assay used viral peptide pools to expand antigen-specific CD4+ T cells. General study findings and limits: Marked clonal contraction was seen late after vaccination (in both infection- and vaccine-induced clones).

CDR1 and CDR2 (germline): SGHAT, FQDESV (reference sequence). V was clipped by 5 bases and J by 8 bases, with 16 bases between them. The CDR3 length is 15 residues. As concerns this clone: The antigen is unknown.

Libraries were prepared by immunoSEQ multiplex PCR; TCRdb keeps only in-frame clonotypes and omits some of them. Of about 66,000 clones in the sample, less than 85% were seen once. The culture ran for nine to ten days, and then CD4+ T cells were isolated. Two-dose BNT162b2 or mRNA-1273 vaccination was given to participants. Absence of prior SARS-CoV-2 infection characterized the vaccine recipients, who showed negative nucleocapsid antibodies. The V and J genes are TRBV11-1 and TRBJ1-6, with D possibly TRBD1 on 6 matching bases. This clonotype originated in a human donor who received a COVID-19 vaccine. This specimen was CD4+ T cells from PBMCs cultured without peptide, taken after COVID-19 vaccination. CDR3 sequence reads: CASSQQQGKDSPLHF. The CDR3 nucleotides read TGTGCCAGCAGCCAGCAGCAGGGGAAGGATTCACCCCTCCACTTT. The full variable domain, with the rest looked up from reference TRBV11-1 and TRBJ1-6, is EAEVAQSPRYKITEKSQAVAFWCDPISGHATLYWYRQILGQGPELLVQFQDESVVDDSQLPKDRFSAERLKGVDSTLKIQPAELGDSAMYLCASSQQQGKDSPLHFGNGTRLTVT.